This T cell receptor (beta chain) was found in a study of blood T cell repertoires in COVID-19. This CDR3 spans 17 amino acids. Germline CDR1 reads LGHNA; CDR2 reads YSLEER. V shed 0 bases and J 1 base; nucleotides not matched to a gene: 5. Using immunoSEQ multiplex PCR, the repertoire was profiled, and TCRdb retains in-frame clones only, with some absent. The sample records 400,000 to 500,000 clones, more than 70% being singletons. The age range of participants was 18 to 89 years, with residence in about 25 US areas. The TCR comes from a woman aged 18-29 years who had been exposed to COVID-19. The chain has TRBV4-3 and TRBJ2-1; 8 bases line up with TRBD2. The sample consisted of PBMCs or T cells enriched from blood (not recorded which). CDR3 loop: CASSQDVAGLSYNEQFF. The CDR3 coding sequence is TGCGCCAGCAGCCAAGATGTAGCGGGGCTATCCTACAATGAGCAGTTCTTC.